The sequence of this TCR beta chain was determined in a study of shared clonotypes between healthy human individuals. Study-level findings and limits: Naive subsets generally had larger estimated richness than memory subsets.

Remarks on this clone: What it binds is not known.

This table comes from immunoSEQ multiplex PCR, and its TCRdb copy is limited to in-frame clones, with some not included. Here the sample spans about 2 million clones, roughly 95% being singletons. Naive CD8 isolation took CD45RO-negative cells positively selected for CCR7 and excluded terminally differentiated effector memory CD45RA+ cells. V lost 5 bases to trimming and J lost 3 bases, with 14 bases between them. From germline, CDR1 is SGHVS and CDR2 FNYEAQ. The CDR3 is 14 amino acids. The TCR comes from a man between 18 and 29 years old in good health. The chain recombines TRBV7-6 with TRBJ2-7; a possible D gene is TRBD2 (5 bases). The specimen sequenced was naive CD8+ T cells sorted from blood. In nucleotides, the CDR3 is TGTGCCAGCAGCCCGGCGGGTCCCCTCTACGAGCAGTACTTC. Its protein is CASSPAGPLYEQYF.